The rows below give T cell receptor beta chains drawn from one sample of a study of cytomegalovirus exposure and HLA in healthy donors. The repertoire was sequenced with immunoSEQ multiplex PCR; TCRdb's copy has only in-frame clones and lacks some. The sample includes some 66,000 clones, 95% to 98% of them seen just once. The sample comprised PBMCs. The receptor source for this set is a woman younger than 30 in good health and CMV-seropositive. The CDR3 runs from the conserved cysteine through the conserved F or W. D genes are given only for firm matches. For some rows the clone size is stated as once, few or many, or as a class when expanded; others skip it.

TRBV18	NA	NA	TRBJ2-4	12	TGTGCCAGCTCAGGCGGGTACAACATTCAGTACTTC	CASSGGYNIQYF
TRBV5-1	TRBD1	NA	TRBJ2-1	14	TGCGCCAGCCGCAAGACAGGGGACTACAATGAGCAGTTCTTC	CASRKTGDYNEQFF
TRBV4-1	TRBD2	NA	TRBJ2-1	16	TGCGCCAGCAGCCAAGGGACTAGCGGGAATAGGGATGAGCAGTTCTTC	CASSQGTSGNRDEQFF
TRBV7-2	TRBD1	NA	TRBJ2-5	15	TGTGCCAGCAGCGCCGATGGGACAGGCCAAGAGACCCAGTACTTC	CASSADGTGQETQYF
TRBV10-1	TRBD2	NA	TRBJ2-7	14	TGCGCCAGCGATGGTTGCGGGAGTTCCTACGAGCAGTACTTC	CASDGCGSSYEQYF
TRBV28	NA	NA	TRBJ1-4	13	TGTGCCAGCAGTTCCCCTACTAATGAAAAACTGTTTTTT	CASSSPTNEKLFF
TRBV28	NA	NA	TRBJ2-1	14	TGTGCCAGCAGTTTCCCCAGGGAACCCAATGAGCAGTTCTTC	CASSFPREPNEQFF
TRBV27	NA	NA	TRBJ1-1	16	TGTGCCAGCAGTTTATCGGGGGGAACAACGAACACTGAAGCTTTCTTT	CASSLSGGTTNTEAFF
TRBV5-5	TRBD1	NA	TRBJ2-7	17	TGTGCCAGCAGCTTGGGATCCCTGCCGGGACAGGGGCGTGAGCAGTACTTC	CASSLGSLPGQGREQYF
TRBV7-2	NA	NA	TRBJ2-7	15	TGTGCCAGCAGCTCTGAATTGGGCCCCTCCTACGAGCAGTACTTC	CASSSELGPSYEQYF
TRBV29-1	TRBD1	NA	TRBJ2-7	15	TGCAGCGTTGAATTCGTCGGGACAGGGGAGAGCGAGCAGTACTTC	CSVEFVGTGESEQYF
TRBV6-4	TRBD1	NA	TRBJ2-1	15	TGTGCCAGCAGTGACTCCGGGACAGAGATCAATGAGCAGTTCTTC	CASSDSGTEINEQFF
TRBV29-1	NA	NA	TRBJ2-3	13	TGCAGCGTCGACGAAGCGGGCACAGATACGCAGTATTTT	CSVDEAGTDTQYF
TRBV19	TRBD1	NA	TRBJ2-7	15	TGTGCCAGTAACGCCGCCCAGGGGGAAGCCTACGAGCAGTACTTC	CASNAAQGEAYEQYF
TRBV5-8	TRBD1	once	TRBJ1-5	14	TGTGCCAGCAGCCTGGGACAGCACAATCAGCCCCAGCATTTT	CASSLGQHNQPQHF
TRBV30	TRBD1	NA	TRBJ1-2	12	TGTGCCTGGACCACAGGGGTCTATGGCTACACCTTC	CAWTTGVYGYTF
TRBV4-1	TRBD1	NA	TRBJ1-5	18	TGCGCCAGCAGCCAAGAACACAGGGGCCTCTCTAGCAATCAGCCCCAGCATTTT	CASSQEHRGLSSNQPQHF
TRBV7-2	TRBD2	NA	TRBJ2-2	17	TGTGCCAGCAGCCCGGGACTAGCGGGAGGACCCACCGGGGAGCTGTTTTTT	CASSPGLAGGPTGELFF
TRBV5-1	TRBD1	NA	TRBJ2-5	14	TGCGCCAGCAGGCAGGGACAGGGGCAAGAGACCCAGTACTTC	CASRQGQGQETQYF
TRBV5-1	TRBD2	NA	TRBJ2-3	16	TGCGCCAGCAGCATGCCTAGCGGGAGGGTCTCGGATACGCAGTATTTT	CASSMPSGRVSDTQYF
TRBV2	TRBD1	NA	TRBJ1-2	13	TGTGCCAGCTTTTCTCTGACAGGGATTGGCTACACCTTC	CASFSLTGIGYTF
TRBV27	TRBD2	NA	TRBJ2-7	14	TGTGCCAGCAGTGCGGGAGAGGGCTCCTACGAGCAGTACTTC	CASSAGEGSYEQYF
TRBV7-7	TRBD1	once	TRBJ2-5	15	TGTGCTAGCAGCCCAAACTCGGGACAGTCAGAGACCCAGTACTTC	CASSPNSGQSETQYF
TRBV5-6	TRBD1	NA	TRBJ2-1	13	TGTGCCAGCAGCACCACAGGGGGCGGTGAGCAGTTCTTC	CASSTTGGGEQFF
TRBV27	TRBD2	NA	TRBJ2-7	17	TGTGCCAGCAGTCCCCTGGGACTAGCGGGAGTTAGTTACGAGCAGTACTTC	CASSPLGLAGVSYEQYF
TRBV11-1	TRBD1	NA	TRBJ2-1	16	TGTGCCAGCAGCTCCGGACAGGCGATCTCCTACAATGAGCAGTTCTTC	CASSSGQAISYNEQFF
TRBV6-4	NA	NA	TRBJ2-2	15	TGTGCCAGCAGTGACTCGGGAGTGAACACCGGGGAGCTGTTTTTT	CASSDSGVNTGELFF
TRBV6-1	NA	NA	TRBJ1-1	13	TGTGCCAGCAGTGACAGGGGAAACACTGAAGCTTTCTTT	CASSDRGNTEAFF
TRBV7-9	NA	NA	TRBJ2-2	15	TGTGCCAGCAGCCCCAGACAGGCCCGAGCCGGGGAGCTGTTTTTT	CASSPRQARAGELFF